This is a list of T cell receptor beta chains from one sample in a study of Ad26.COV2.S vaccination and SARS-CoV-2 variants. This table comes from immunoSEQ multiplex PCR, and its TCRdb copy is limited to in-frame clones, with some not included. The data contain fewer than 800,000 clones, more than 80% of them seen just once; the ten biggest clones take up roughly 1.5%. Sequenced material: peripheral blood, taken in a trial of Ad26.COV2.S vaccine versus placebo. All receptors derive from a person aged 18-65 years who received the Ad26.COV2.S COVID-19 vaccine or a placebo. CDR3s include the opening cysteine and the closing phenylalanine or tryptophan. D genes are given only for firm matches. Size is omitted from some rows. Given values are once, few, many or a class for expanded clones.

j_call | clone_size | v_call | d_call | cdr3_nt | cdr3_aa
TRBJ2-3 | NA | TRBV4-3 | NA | TGCGCCAGCAGTCTGGGACCCCGTCCTAGTACGCAGTATTTT | CASSLGPRPSTQYF
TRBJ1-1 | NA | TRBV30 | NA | TGTGCCTGGAAGGGCAGGGGTCCGATGAACACTGAAGCTTTCTTT | CAWKGRGPMNTEAFF
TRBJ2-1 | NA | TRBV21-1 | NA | TGTGCCAGCAGCAAAGGTGGGGCCTCCTACAATGAGCAGTTCTTC | CASSKGGASYNEQFF
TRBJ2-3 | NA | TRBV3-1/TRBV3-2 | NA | TGTGCCAGCAGCCAAGCGGGGGTGAGCATGGGTACGCAGTATTTT | CASSQAGVSMGTQYF
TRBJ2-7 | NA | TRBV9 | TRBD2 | TGTGCCAGCAGCGTAGGGCTAGCGGGGAATATCTACGAGCAGTACTTC | CASSVGLAGNIYEQYF
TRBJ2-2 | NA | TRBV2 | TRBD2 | TGTGCCAGTTTAGCGGGAGAGGTCGGGGAGCTGTTTTTT | CASLAGEVGELFF
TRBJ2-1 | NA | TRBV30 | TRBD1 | TGTGCCTGGAGTGTACTCCTTTACGGGACAGACAATGAGCAGTTCTTC | CAWSVLLYGTDNEQFF
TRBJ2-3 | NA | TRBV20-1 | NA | TGCAGTGCTAGTCTGGGGACAGATACGCAGTATTTT | CSASLGTDTQYF
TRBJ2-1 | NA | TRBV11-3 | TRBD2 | TGTGCCAGCAGCGCTAGCGGGAGTACCTACAATGAGCAGTTCTTC | CASSASGSTYNEQFF
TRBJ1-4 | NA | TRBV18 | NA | TGTGCCAGCTCACCAGCGGGGGTGGCTAATGAAAAACTGTTTTTT | CASSPAGVANEKLFF
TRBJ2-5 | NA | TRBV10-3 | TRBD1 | TGTGCCACCGGACGGACAGGGTACCAAGAGACCCAGTACTTC | CATGRTGYQETQYF
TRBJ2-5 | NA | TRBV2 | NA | TGTGCCAGCAGTGAGCCCCCGGGGACCCAGTACTTC | CASSEPPGTQYF
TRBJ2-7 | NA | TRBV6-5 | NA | TGTGCCAGCAGTCCGTCGGACCCGACCGACGAGCAGTACTTC | CASSPSDPTDEQYF
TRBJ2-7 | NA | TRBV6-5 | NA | TGTGCCAGCAGGCGAGGCAGGGAGGACGAGCAGTACTTC | CASRRGREDEQYF
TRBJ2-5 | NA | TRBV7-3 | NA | TGTGCCAGCAGCACGACGGTCCAAGAGACCCAGTACTTC | CASSTTVQETQYF
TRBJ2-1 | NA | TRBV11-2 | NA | TGTGCCAGCAGGGGTCTCAGCTCCTCCTACAATGAGCAGTTCTTC | CASRGLSSSYNEQFF
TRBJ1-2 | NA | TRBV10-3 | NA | TGTGCCATCAGTGAGGGGAGGTTAGATGGCTACACCTTC | CAISEGRLDGYTF
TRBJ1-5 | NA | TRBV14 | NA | TGTGCCAGCAGCCAAGGGGAGTTTCAGCCCCAGCATTTT | CASSQGEFQPQHF
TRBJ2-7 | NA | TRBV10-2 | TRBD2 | TGCGCCAGCAGTCTTCTAGCGGGAAGCTCCTACGAGCAGTACTTC | CASSLLAGSSYEQYF
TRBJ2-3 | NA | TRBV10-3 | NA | TGTGCCATCAGTGGGAGGAACCCCACGGATACGCAGTATTTT | CAISGRNPTDTQYF
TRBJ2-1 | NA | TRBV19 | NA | TGTGCCAGTAGTGGACGGGGGAACACCTACAATGAGCAGTTCTTC | CASSGRGNTYNEQFF
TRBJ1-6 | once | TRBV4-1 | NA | TGCGCCAGCAGCCCCAAACCACCGGGACCCAATAATTCACCCCTCCACTTT | CASSPKPPGPNNSPLHF
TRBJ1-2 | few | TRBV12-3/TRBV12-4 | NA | TGTGCCAGCAGGACCCAGGGCAACTATGGCTACACCTTC | CASRTQGNYGYTF
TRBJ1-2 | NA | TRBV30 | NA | TGTGCCTGGGCGCCGGGCTATGGCTACACCTTC | CAWAPGYGYTF
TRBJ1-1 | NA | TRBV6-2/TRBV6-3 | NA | TGTGCCAGCAGTACGTTCACTGAAGCTTTCTTT | CASSTFTEAFF
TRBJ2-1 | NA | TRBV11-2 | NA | TGTGCCAGCAGCCCCCCGGGGGGCGAAGGGAATGAGCAGTTCTTC | CASSPPGGEGNEQFF
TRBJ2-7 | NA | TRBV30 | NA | TGTGCCTGGGGTAGGGCCTACGAGCAGTACTTC | CAWGRAYEQYF
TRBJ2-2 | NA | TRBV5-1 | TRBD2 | TGCGCCAGCAGCTCGACCCTAGCGGGAAGCACCGGGGAGCTGTTTTTT | CASSSTLAGSTGELFF
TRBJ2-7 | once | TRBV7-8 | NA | TGTGCCAGCAGCTTAGCGCTCCCGTACGAGCAGTACTTC | CASSLALPYEQYF
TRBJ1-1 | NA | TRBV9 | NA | TGTGCCAGCAGCGTAGGCCCAGAGAACACTGAAGCTTTCTTT | CASSVGPENTEAFF
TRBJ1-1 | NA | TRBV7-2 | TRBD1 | TGTGCCAGCAGCTCGGACAGGTCCACTGAAGCTTTCTTT | CASSSDRSTEAFF
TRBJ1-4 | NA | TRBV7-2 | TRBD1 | TGTGCCAGCAGCTCGACAGGGGGCGAAAAACTGTTTTTT | CASSSTGGEKLFF
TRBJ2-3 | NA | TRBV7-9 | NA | TGTGCCAGCAGCCCACCAGAGCGGTTTAGCACAGATACGCAGTATTTT | CASSPPERFSTDTQYF
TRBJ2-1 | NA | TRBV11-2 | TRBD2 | TGTGCCAGCAGCCTCGGACTAGCGGGGTTCTCCTACAATGAGCAGTTCTTC | CASSLGLAGFSYNEQFF
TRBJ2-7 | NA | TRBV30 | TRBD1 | TGTGCCTGGAGTCCGCTATGGACAGGGGAGTACGAGCAGTACTTC | CAWSPLWTGEYEQYF
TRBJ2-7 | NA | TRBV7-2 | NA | TGTGCCAGCAGCTTAGTCCAGTCGCGGGAGCAGTACTTC | CASSLVQSREQYF
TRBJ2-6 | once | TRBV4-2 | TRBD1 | TGTGCCAGCAGCCAAGATCCCCAGGGGGCAGATGGGGCCAACGTCCTGACTTTC | CASSQDPQGADGANVLTF
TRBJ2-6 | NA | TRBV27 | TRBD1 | TGTGCCAGCAGTTATGGACAGGGGGCCTCTGGGGCCAACGTCCTGACTTTC | CASSYGQGASGANVLTF
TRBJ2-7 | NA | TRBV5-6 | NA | TGTGCCAGCAGCAGAGGGGACATACCTATCTACGAGCAGTACTTC | CASSRGDIPIYEQYF
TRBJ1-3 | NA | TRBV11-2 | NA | TGTGCCAGCAGCTTTGAAGAGCGGACGCTCATATATTTT | CASSFEERTLIYF
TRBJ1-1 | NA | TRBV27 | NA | TGTGCCAGCAGTTTACGAGCTATCCGGGGCACTGAAGCTTTCTTT | CASSLRAIRGTEAFF
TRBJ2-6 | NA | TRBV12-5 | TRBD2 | TGTGCTAGTGGTTTTAGCGGGGGGACCTCTGGGGCCAACGTCCTGACTTTC | CASGFSGGTSGANVLTF
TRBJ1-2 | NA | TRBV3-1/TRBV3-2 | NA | TGTGCCAGCAGCCTCGGAGGTGGCGGGGGACCATATGGCTACACCTTC | CASSLGGGGGPYGYTF
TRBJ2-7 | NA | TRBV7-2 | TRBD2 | TGTGCCAGCAGCATTCCCGGGACTAGGAGCGGCGAGCAGTACTTC | CASSIPGTRSGEQYF
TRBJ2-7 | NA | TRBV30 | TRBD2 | TGTGCCTGGAGCGTAGCGGGAGGGTTCCTATACGAGCAGTACTTC | CAWSVAGGFLYEQYF
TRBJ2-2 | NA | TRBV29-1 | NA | TGCAGCGTTGAAGATTTCAGATACACCGGGGAGCTGTTTTTT | CSVEDFRYTGELFF